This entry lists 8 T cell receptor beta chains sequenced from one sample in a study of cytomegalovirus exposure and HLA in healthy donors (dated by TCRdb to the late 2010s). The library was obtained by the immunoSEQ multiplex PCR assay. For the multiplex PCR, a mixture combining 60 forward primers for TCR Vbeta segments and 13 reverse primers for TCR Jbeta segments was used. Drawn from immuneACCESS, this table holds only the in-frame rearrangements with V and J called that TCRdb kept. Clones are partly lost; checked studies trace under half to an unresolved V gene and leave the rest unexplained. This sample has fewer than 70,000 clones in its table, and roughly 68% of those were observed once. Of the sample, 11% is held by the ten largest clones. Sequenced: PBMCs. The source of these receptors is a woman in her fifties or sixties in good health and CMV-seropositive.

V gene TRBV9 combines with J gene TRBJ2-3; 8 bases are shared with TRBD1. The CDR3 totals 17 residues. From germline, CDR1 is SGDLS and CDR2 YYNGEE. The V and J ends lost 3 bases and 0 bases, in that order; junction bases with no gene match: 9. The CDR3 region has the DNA TGTGCCAGCAGCGGCGGACAGGGAAGGACTAGCACAGATACGCAGTATTTT. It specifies CASSGGQGRTSTDTQYF.

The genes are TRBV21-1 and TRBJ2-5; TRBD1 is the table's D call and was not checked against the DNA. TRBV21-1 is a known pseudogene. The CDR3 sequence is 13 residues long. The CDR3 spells CASSKRGLWTQYF. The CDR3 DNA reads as TGTGCCAGCAGCAAAAGGGGCTTGTGGACCCAGTACTTC.

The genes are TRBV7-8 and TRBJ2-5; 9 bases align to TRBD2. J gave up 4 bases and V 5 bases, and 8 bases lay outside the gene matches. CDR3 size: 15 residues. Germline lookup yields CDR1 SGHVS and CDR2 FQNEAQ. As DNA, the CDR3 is TGTGCCAGCAGCCCGGGTAGCGGGGGTCCAGAGACCCAGTACTTC. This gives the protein CASSPGSGGPETQYF.

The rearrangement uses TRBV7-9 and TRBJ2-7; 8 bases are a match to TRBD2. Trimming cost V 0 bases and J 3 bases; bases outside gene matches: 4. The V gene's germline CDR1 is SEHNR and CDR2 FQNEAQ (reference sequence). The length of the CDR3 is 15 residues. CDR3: CASSLATSGGYEQYF. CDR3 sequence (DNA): TGTGCCAGCAGCTTAGCTACTAGCGGAGGCTACGAGCAGTACTTC.

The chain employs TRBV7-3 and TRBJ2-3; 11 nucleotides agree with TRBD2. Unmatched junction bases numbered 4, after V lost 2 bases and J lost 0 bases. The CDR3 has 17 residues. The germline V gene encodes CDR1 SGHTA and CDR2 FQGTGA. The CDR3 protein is CASSLGLAGMSTDTQYF. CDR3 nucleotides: TGTGCCAGCAGCTTAGGACTAGCGGGCATGAGCACAGATACGCAGTATTTT.

CDR3 DNA sequence: TGTGCTAGCAAGGACGACAGCCCGAGTACCGGGGAGCTGTTTTTT. Its translation: CASKDDSPSTGELFF. The chain carries TRBV12-5 and TRBJ2-2; D is perhaps TRBD1 (5 bases). CDR1 and CDR2 from the germline V gene are LGHNT and FRNRAP. The CDR3 extends over 15 amino acids. Deletions cut 9 bases from V and 5 bases from J, with 19 bases between. Together with reference TRBV12-5 and TRBJ2-2, the CDR3 gives the full variable domain: DARVTQTPRHKVTEMGQEVTMRCQPILGHNTVFWYRQTMMQGLELLAYFRNRAPLDDSGMPKDRFSAEMPDATLATLKIQPSEPRDSAVYFCASKDDSPSTGELFFGEGSRLTVL.

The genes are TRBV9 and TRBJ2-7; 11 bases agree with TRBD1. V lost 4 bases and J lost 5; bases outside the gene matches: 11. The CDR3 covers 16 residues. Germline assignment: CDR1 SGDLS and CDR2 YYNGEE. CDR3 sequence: CASSRTGGGQRDEQYF. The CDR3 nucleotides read TGTGCCAGCAGCAGGACAGGGGGCGGACAGAGGGACGAGCAGTACTTC. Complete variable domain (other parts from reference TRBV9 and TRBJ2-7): DSGVTQTPKHLITATGQRVTLRCSPRSGDLSVYWYQQSLDQGLQFLIQYYNGEERAKGNILERFSAQQFPDLHSELNLSSLELGDSALYFCASSRTGGGQRDEQYFGPGTRLTVT.

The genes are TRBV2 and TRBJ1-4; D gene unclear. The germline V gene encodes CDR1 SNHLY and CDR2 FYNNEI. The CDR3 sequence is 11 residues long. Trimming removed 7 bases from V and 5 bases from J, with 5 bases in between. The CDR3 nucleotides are TGTGCCAGCAATCTCAATGAAAAACTGTTTTTT. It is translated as CASNLNEKLFF.